A selection of T cell receptor beta chains follows, all from one sample in a study of cytomegalovirus exposure and HLA in healthy donors. Repertoires were generated with immunoSEQ multiplex PCR, while TCRdb's copy carries only in-frame clones and drops some. The sample consists of fewer than 250,000 clones, approximately 79% of them appearing once. Sequencing was performed on PBMCs. These receptors all come from a male donor in good health and CMV-seronegative. Both conserved end residues are part of each CDR3. A D gene is named only where the DNA matches it firmly. Rows may omit the clone size; those that give it use once, few, many or a size class.

j_call | clone_size | d_call | v_call | cdr3_nt | cdr3_aa
TRBJ2-1 | - | - | TRBV29-1 | TGCAGCGGCGTCCGAACAGGGAATAATGAGCAGTTCTTC | CSGVRTGNNEQFF
TRBJ2-3 | - | TRBD1 | TRBV5-1 | TGCGCCAGCAGCTTGGGGGACAGCCGCACAGATACGCAGTATTTT | CASSLGDSRTDTQYF
TRBJ2-1 | - | TRBD2 | TRBV29-1 | TGCAGCCCCACCGGGACTAGCGGGAGATGGTACTACAATGAGCAGTTCTTC | CSPTGTSGRWYYNEQFF
TRBJ1-2 | - | - | TRBV30 | TGTGCCTGGAGTCCCCAGGTCCCCTATGGCTACACCTTT | CAWSPQVPYGYTF
TRBJ2-7 | - | TRBD2 | TRBV9 | TGTGCCAGCAGCCCACAGACTAGCGGTACCTACGAGCAGTACTTC | CASSPQTSGTYEQYF
TRBJ2-3 | - | - | TRBV10-3 | TGTGCCATCGAGGGGGAGGGCCACACAGATACGCAGTATTTT | CAIEGEGHTDTQYF
TRBJ1-1 | - | TRBD1 | TRBV10-1 | TGCGCCAGCAGTAATCAACGAGGACAGGGAGGGACTGAAGCTTTCTTT | CASSNQRGQGGTEAFF
TRBJ2-5 | - | - | TRBV19 | TGTGCCAGTAGTATACGGAGTCTGAGGGGGAGAGAGACCCAGTACTTC | CASSIRSLRGRETQYF
TRBJ1-1 | - | - | TRBV4-3 | TGCGCCAGCAGCCATGTCCCAGAGCGGGGGGTCGCTGAAGCTTTCTTT | CASSHVPERGVAEAFF
TRBJ2-7 | few | - | TRBV19 | TGTGCCAGTAGTATGTCTCCTTCAGGGGACTACGAGCAGTACTTC | CASSMSPSGDYEQYF
TRBJ1-2 | - | - | TRBV6-6 | TGTGCCAGCCGTGCGAATGAGGGCTATGGCTACACCTTC | CASRANEGYGYTF
TRBJ2-3 | - | - | TRBV9 | TGTGCCAGCGCAGGGGATACGCAGTATTTT | CASAGDTQYF
TRBJ2-7 | - | TRBD2 | TRBV4-2 | TGTGCCAGCAGCCTTGGACTAGCGGGTAGCTCCTACGAGCAGTACTTC | CASSLGLAGSSYEQYF
TRBJ2-7 | once | TRBD2 | TRBV6-1 | TGTGCCAGCAGTGGGGTAGCGGGGGGGAACACGCAGTACTTC | CASSGVAGGNTQYF
TRBJ2-7 | - | TRBD2 | TRBV30 | TGTGCCTGGGACTCTAGCGGGACGGCCTACGAGCAGTACTTC | CAWDSSGTAYEQYF
TRBJ2-7 | few | - | TRBV27 | TGTGCCAGCAGTTTAGGGCCCTTGAGCTCCTACGAGCAGTACTTC | CASSLGPLSSYEQYF
TRBJ2-7 | once | TRBD2 | TRBV27 | TGTGCCAGCACAACTAGCGGGCGTTCCCAATCCTACGAGCAGTACTTC | CASTTSGRSQSYEQYF
TRBJ2-7 | - | - | TRBV19 | TGTGCCAGTAGTCCACCTAGGAGCGCCTACGAGCAGTACTTC | CASSPPRSAYEQYF
TRBJ1-5 | few | TRBD1 | TRBV28 | TGTGCCAGCACGGACAGGAGGTATAGCAATCAGCCCCAGCATTTT | CASTDRRYSNQPQHF
TRBJ2-5 | - | - | TRBV29-1 | TGCAGCACCGCTTGGGAGGAGACCCAGTACTTC | CSTAWEETQYF
TRBJ1-3 | few | - | TRBV18 | TGTGCCAGCTCTGCAAGCCAGGGCTCAGCTGGAAACACCATATATTTT | CASSASQGSAGNTIYF
TRBJ1-1 | - | - | TRBV6-1 | TGTGCCAGCAGTGTACAGCTGAACACTGAAGCTTTCTTT | CASSVQLNTEAFF
TRBJ1-5 | - | TRBD1 | TRBV5-4 | TGTGCCAGCAGCGCGGGACAGCCTAATCAGCCCCAGCATTTT | CASSAGQPNQPQHF
TRBJ2-4 | - | - | TRBV18 | TGTGCCAGCTCACTACCCCGAAGTGCGGATTCAGCCAAAAACATTCAGTACTTC | CASSLPRSADSAKNIQYF
TRBJ1-4 | once | TRBD1 | TRBV5-1 | TGCGCCAGCAGCTTGGCCGTACATGGGACAGATAATGAAAAACTGTTTTTT | CASSLAVHGTDNEKLFF
TRBJ2-3 | - | TRBD2 | TRBV7-9 | TGTGCCAGCAGCTCACCGGGACTAGCGGGGGGTAGCACAGATACGCAGTATTTT | CASSSPGLAGGSTDTQYF
TRBJ1-1 | - | - | TRBV5-4 | TGTGCCAGCAGCTTGGAGGGGCAGGGGATGGGCGCTGAAGCTTTCTTT | CASSLEGQGMGAEAFF
TRBJ1-5 | once | - | TRBV6-5 | TGTGCCAGCAGCACAGGGTCGAATCAGCCCCAGCATTTT | CASSTGSNQPQHF
TRBJ2-5 | once | TRBD2 | TRBV5-4 | TGTGCCAGCAGCTTGGAAGCGGGGGGCGGGGAGACCCAGTACTTC | CASSLEAGGGETQYF
TRBJ2-3 | - | TRBD2 | TRBV7-6 | TGTGCCAGCAGCTTAGGGCTAGCGGGGGGGCCGACAGATACGCAGTATTTT | CASSLGLAGGPTDTQYF
TRBJ2-7 | few | - | TRBV10-3 | TGTGCCATCAGTGAGTCACAGACCTACGAGCAGTACTTC | CAISESQTYEQYF
TRBJ2-7 | - | - | TRBV18 | TGTGCCAGCTCACCCAAACAGGTGGAGACAGGCCTCTTC | CASSPKQVETGLF
TRBJ2-5 | - | TRBD2 | TRBV18 | TGTGCCAGCTCAGGGACTAGCGGGGGCGACCACCAAGAGACCCAGTACTTC | CASSGTSGGDHQETQYF
TRBJ2-3 | few | TRBD2 | TRBV7-9 | TGTGCCAGCAGCTCAGCGTGGGGGGGGGCAGATACGCAGTATTTT | CASSSAWGGADTQYF
TRBJ2-3 | - | TRBD2 | TRBV5-1 | TGCACCAGCAGTAGCGGGAGGGGCACAGATACGCAGTATTTT | CTSSSGRGTDTQYF
TRBJ1-4 | - | TRBD1 | TRBV7-9 | TGTGCCAGCAGCTTCCGGGACAGGGGCAATGAAAAACTGTTTTTT | CASSFRDRGNEKLFF
TRBJ1-1 | - | TRBD1 | TRBV15 | TGTGCCACCAGCAGAGTTGCAGGACAGGGGAACACTGAAGCTTTCTTT | CATSRVAGQGNTEAFF
TRBJ1-3 | few | - | TRBV25-1 | TGTGCCAGCAGTGGCGGTGGCTCTGGAAACACCATATATTTT | CASSGGGSGNTIYF
TRBJ2-7 | - | - | TRBV27 | TGTGCCAGCAGTTTTTCCTCAGGGGTACGCGAGCAGTACTTC | CASSFSSGVREQYF
TRBJ2-7 | - | - | TRBV7-3 | TGTGCCAGCAGCTTTGGGACTCCTAGCTACTACGAGCAGTACTTC | CASSFGTPSYYEQYF
TRBJ2-5 | once | TRBD2 | TRBV7-9 | TGTGCCAGCAGCTTAGGGACTAGCGGGGGGGGATCCCAAGAGACCCAGTACTTC | CASSLGTSGGGSQETQYF
TRBJ2-1 | - | TRBD2 | TRBV27 | TGTGCCAGCAGCGGATATTTGCGGGGGTACAATGAGCAGTTCTTC | CASSGYLRGYNEQFF
TRBJ1-5 | - | - | TRBV4-1 | TGCGCCAGCAGCCAAATGGCGGGGGCAGATCAGCCCCAGCATTTT | CASSQMAGADQPQHF
TRBJ2-7 | - | TRBD1 | TRBV2 | TGTGCCAGCAGCGGCGGTGGAGGACAGGGGGCTAACGAGCAGTACTTC | CASSGGGGQGANEQYF
TRBJ2-3 | - | TRBD1 | TRBV5-1 | TGCGCCAGCAGGCCAGGGGGCGCAGATACGCAGTATTTT | CASRPGGADTQYF
TRBJ1-2 | - | - | TRBV27 | TGTGCCAGCTCCTCTATCGGAGGGGGGCGGGGGGGGAGGGATGGCTACACCTTC | CASSSIGGGRGGRDGYTF
TRBJ1-3 | once | - | TRBV15 | TGTGCCACCAGCAGGTTGGGGCTGAAAGCTGGAAACACCATATATTTT | CATSRLGLKAGNTIYF
TRBJ1-2 | - | - | TRBV28 | TGTGCCAGCAGAACGACGGGACTCAGCTATGGCTACACCTTC | CASRTTGLSYGYTF
TRBJ1-2 | - | TRBD1 | TRBV9 | TGTGCCAGCAGAACAGGGGCCCCCAACTATGGCTACACCTTC | CASRTGAPNYGYTF
TRBJ1-2 | - | - | TRBV30 | TGTGCCTGGAACCAGGAAATCGGCTATGGCTACACCTTC | CAWNQEIGYGYTF
TRBJ2-7 | medium-sized | TRBD1 | TRBV11-3 | TGTGCCAGCAGCGCCCGGACAGGGGAGAACGAGCAGTACTTC | CASSARTGENEQYF
TRBJ1-2 | - | - | TRBV7-2 | TGTGCCAGCAGCTTAGGGCAGAACTATGGCTACACCTTC | CASSLGQNYGYTF
TRBJ1-5 | - | TRBD1 | TRBV10-2 | TGCGCCAGCGTGCCCGACAGGGGTGATCAGCCCCAGCATTTT | CASVPDRGDQPQHF